Listed here are 15 T cell receptor beta chains from one sample, sequenced in a study of somatic mutations in cytotoxic T cells in rheumatoid arthritis. Clones were read by immunoSEQ multiplex PCR, and TCRdb kept only the in-frame ones, dropping some. Found here are under 35,000 clones, approximately 86% of them singletons; the top ten hold over 7.5%. Sample: CD8+ T cells sorted from blood. Receptor source: an adult with rheumatoid arthritis.

This chain uses TRBV5-1 with TRBJ2-7; D is perhaps TRBD1 (6 bases). The CDR3 runs to 14 residues. The V and J ends lost 6 bases and 3 bases respectively, with 16 bases between them. Germline loops: CDR1 SGHRS, CDR2 YFSETQ. The CDR3 spells CASKGLRDNYEQYF. The CDR3 DNA reads TGCGCCAGCAAAGGTTTGAGGGACAACTACGAGCAGTACTTC. Together with reference TRBV5-1 and TRBJ2-7, the CDR3 gives the full variable domain: KAGVTQTPRYLIKTRGQQVTLSCSPISGHRSVSWYQQTPGQGLQFLFEYFSETQRNKGNFPGRFSGRQFSNSRSEMNVSTLELGDSALYLCASKGLRDNYEQYFGPGTRLTVT.

The rearrangement uses TRBV4-2 and TRBJ2-3; 9 nucleotides match TRBD1. Unmatched junction bases numbered 11, after V lost 5 bases and J lost 2 bases. The CDR3 length is 17 residues. The germline gives CDR1 LGHNA, CDR2 YNFKEQ. The DNA for the CDR3 is TGTGCCAGCAGCGGAGTATTAGACAGGGGGGTCACAGATACGCAGTATTTT. Encoded protein: CASSGVLDRGVTDTQYF.

J is TRBJ1-5 and V is TRBV28, with a weak D call TRBD1 (5 bases). V lost 4 bases and J lost 8, with 18 bases in between. Germline-derived CDR1 and CDR2 are MDHEN and SYDVKM. The CDR3 has 15 amino acids. Here the CDR3 DNA reads TGTGCCAGCAGTTCTCGGACGGGGCAAGGTGAGCCCCAGCATTTT. It encodes CASSSRTGQGEPQHF. Full variable domain (missing parts from reference TRBV28 and TRBJ1-5): DVKVTQSSRYLVKRTGEKVFLECVQDMDHENMFWYRQDPGLGLRLIYFSYDVKMKEKGDIPEGYSVSREKKERFSLILESASTNQTSMYLCASSSRTGQGEPQHFGDGTRLSIL.

The chain recombines TRBV7-2 with TRBJ1-2; D is uncertain. This CDR3 region has 15 residues. The V and J ends lost 4 bases and 8 bases respectively, with 20 bases between them. Germline assignment: CDR1 SGHTA and CDR2 FQGNSA. CDR3 nucleotide sequence: TGTGCCAGCAGCTCACCGACATCGGATATATGGGGCTACACCTTC. This sequence encodes CASSSPTSDIWGYTF.

This clone was picked up one time. The chain is built from TRBV5-6 and TRBJ2-3, with D unresolved. Deletions cut 0 bases from V and 0 bases from J, with 8 bases between. The V gene's germline CDR1 is SGHDT and CDR2 YYEEEE. The CDR3 runs 15 residues. CDR3 amino acids: CASSLGRYSTDTQYF. Written as DNA, the CDR3 is TGTGCCAGCAGCTTGGGACGTTATAGCACAGATACGCAGTATTTT.

This chain joins TRBV5-4 and TRBJ2-5; D assignment may be TRBD1 or TRBD2 (5 bases each). The V and J ends lost 0 bases and 4 bases respectively, with 13 bases between them. Germline values: CDR1 SGHNT, CDR2 YYREEE (reference sequence). The CDR3 contains 15 residues. The CDR3 protein is CASSLAAGTAETQYF. As DNA, the CDR3 is TGTGCCAGCAGCTTGGCCGCAGGGACGGCAGAGACCCAGTACTTC.

The rearrangement uses TRBV7-8 and TRBJ1-2, with D possibly TRBD1 on 5 matching bases. This CDR3 has 15 amino acids. Deletions cut 5 bases from V and 8 bases from J, with 21 bases between. Germline CDR1 and CDR2: SGHVS and FQNEAQ. CDR3 in amino acids: CASSLGSTVLRGYTF. DNA for the CDR3: TGTGCCAGCAGCCTAGGATCGACAGTACTTCGCGGCTACACCTTC.

This clone rates as medium-sized. The chain combines TRBV6-1 with TRBJ2-7, with D tentatively TRBD1 (5 bases). V gave up 3 bases and J gave up 0 bases, with 15 bases separating them. The germline V gene encodes CDR1 MNHNS and CDR2 SASEGT. This CDR3 has 16 amino acids. In nucleotides, the CDR3 is TGTGCCAGCAGTGAGGAGACAGCACCGAGCTCCTACGAGCAGTACTTC. Protein sequence: CASSEETAPSSYEQYF.

The V and J genes are TRBV19 and TRBJ2-7, with TRBD2 matching over 10 bases. CDR1 LNHDA and CDR2 SQIVND come from the germline V gene (reference sequence). V trimming: 1 base; J trimming: 5 bases; junction bases outside the gene matches: 5. The CDR3 is 15 residues long. Here the CDR3 reads CASSIVLAGDHEQYF. CDR3 in DNA: TGTGCCAGTAGTATAGTTCTAGCGGGAGACCACGAGCAGTACTTC.

The chain is built from TRBV29-1 and TRBJ2-5; tentative D call: TRBD2 (6 bases). V shed 7 bases and J shed 7 bases, with 16 bases lying between them. CDR3 length: 12 residues. The V gene's germline CDR1 is SQVTM and CDR2 ANQGSEA. The DNA of the CDR3 is TGCAGCGCCCGGGACTCGGAGGGGACCCAGTACTTC. This gives the protein CSARDSEGTQYF.

The chain is built from TRBV4-3 and TRBJ1-4; 7 bases fit TRBD1. CDR1 is LGHNA and CDR2 is YSLEER in the germline V gene. This CDR3 spans 13 amino acids. J gave up 9 bases and V 8 bases, and 9 bases lay outside the gene matches. CDR3 residues: CASSARGDQKLFF. CDR3 sequence (DNA): TGCGCCAGCTCGGCCAGGGGGGATCAAAAACTGTTTTTT.

The genes are TRBV30 and TRBJ2-7; no reliable D call. The CDR3 length is 12 residues. The V end was cut by 1 base, the J end by 4 bases, with 8 bases between. Germline V gives CDR1 GTSNPN, CDR2 SVGIG (reference sequence). The CDR3, as DNA: TGTGCCTGGAGTGGGCAGGAATACGAGCAGTACTTC. Protein: CAWSGQEYEQYF.

The chain joins TRBV9 to TRBJ1-5; maybe TRBD1 (6 bases). V was pared by 4 bases and J by 7 bases, with 18 bases between. This CDR3 region has 15 residues. Germline lookup yields CDR1 SGDLS and CDR2 YYNGEE. The CDR3 region is CASSPYRDPRQPQHF. The CDR3 DNA reads as TGTGCCAGCAGCCCCTACAGGGATCCGCGACAGCCCCAGCATTTT.

The chain joins TRBV6-1 to TRBJ1-2; D unresolved. Germline V gene data show CDR1 as MNHNS and CDR2 as SASEGT. The V end lost 7 bases, the J end lost 1 base, and 10 bases lay between the germline ends. The CDR3 loop spans 13 amino acids. The CDR3 coding sequence is TGTGCCAGCATGTCTGGCATTAACTATGGCTACACCTTC. It codes for CASMSGINYGYTF.

The chain joins TRBV14 to TRBJ2-7, with 12 positions matching TRBD2. The CDR3 extends over 14 amino acids. V was clipped by 4 bases and J by 7 bases; unmatched bases: 5. Germline V gene data show CDR1 as SGHDN and CDR2 as FVKESK. Here the CDR3 DNA reads TGTGCCAGCAGCCGACTAGCGGGAGATGGAGAGCAGTACTTC. Amino acids: CASSRLAGDGEQYF.